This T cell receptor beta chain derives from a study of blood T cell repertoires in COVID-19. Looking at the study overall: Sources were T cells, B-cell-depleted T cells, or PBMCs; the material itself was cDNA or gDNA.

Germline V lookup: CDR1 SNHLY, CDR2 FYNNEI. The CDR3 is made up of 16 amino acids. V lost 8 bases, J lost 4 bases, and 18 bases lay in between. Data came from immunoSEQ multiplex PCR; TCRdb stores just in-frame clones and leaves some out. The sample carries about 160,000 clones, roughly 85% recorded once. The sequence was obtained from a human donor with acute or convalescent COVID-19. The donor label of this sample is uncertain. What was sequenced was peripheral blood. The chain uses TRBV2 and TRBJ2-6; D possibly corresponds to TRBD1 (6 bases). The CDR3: CASLPQGNAGANVLTF. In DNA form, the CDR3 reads TGTGCCAGCCTACCCCAGGGGAACGCCGGGGCCAACGTCCTGACTTTC.